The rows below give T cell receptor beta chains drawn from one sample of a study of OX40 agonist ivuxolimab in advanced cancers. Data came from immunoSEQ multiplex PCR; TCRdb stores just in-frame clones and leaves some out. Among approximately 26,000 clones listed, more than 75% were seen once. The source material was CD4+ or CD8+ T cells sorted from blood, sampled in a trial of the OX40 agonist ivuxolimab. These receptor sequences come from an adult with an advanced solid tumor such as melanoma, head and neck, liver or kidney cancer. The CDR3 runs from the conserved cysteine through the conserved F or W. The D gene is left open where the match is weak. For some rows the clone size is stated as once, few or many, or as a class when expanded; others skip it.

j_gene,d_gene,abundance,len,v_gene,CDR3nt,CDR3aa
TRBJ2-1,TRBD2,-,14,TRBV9,TGTGCCAGCAGCGCCGCTAGCGGGTGGAATGAGCAGTTCTTC,CASSAASGWNEQFF
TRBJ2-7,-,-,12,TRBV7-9,TGTGCCAGCAGCTCGGACCGGATCGAGCAGTACTTC,CASSSDRIEQYF
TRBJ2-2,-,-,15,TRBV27,TGTGCCAGCATGCAAGAACACAATTTTGCCGGGGAGCTGTTTTTT,CASMQEHNFAGELFF
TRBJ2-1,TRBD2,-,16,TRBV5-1,TGCGCCAGCAGCTTGGTCTTAGCGGGAGGAGGGAATGAGCAGTTCTTC,CASSLVLAGGGNEQFF
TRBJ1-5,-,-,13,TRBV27,TGTGCCAGCAGTCTAGGGGCTAATCAGCCCCAGCATTTT,CASSLGANQPQHF
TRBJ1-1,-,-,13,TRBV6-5,TGTGCCAGCAGTTACGGCAGGGAAACTGAAGCTTTCTTT,CASSYGRETEAFF
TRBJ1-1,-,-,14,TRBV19,TGTGCCAGTAGTCCCACCGGCCTCAGGGTTGGAGCTTTCTTT,CASSPTGLRVGAFF
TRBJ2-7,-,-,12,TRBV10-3,TGTGCCATCGGCGACTGGGACTACGAGCAGTACTTC,CAIGDWDYEQYF
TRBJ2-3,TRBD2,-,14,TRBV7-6,TGTGCCAGCAGTTTTACCGGGACTACGGATACGCAGTATTTT,CASSFTGTTDTQYF
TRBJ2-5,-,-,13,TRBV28,TGTGCCAGCAGACCGCTTACGGAAGAGACCCAGTACTTC,CASRPLTEETQYF
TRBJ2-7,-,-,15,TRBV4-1,TGCGCCAGCAGCCAACTTACAGGGGGGGATTACGAGCAGTACTTC,CASSQLTGGDYEQYF
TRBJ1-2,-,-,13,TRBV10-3,TGTGCCATCAAGGAGGGGCCGAGCTATGGCTACACCTTC,CAIKEGPSYGYTF
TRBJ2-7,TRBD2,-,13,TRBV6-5,TGTGCCAGCAGTTACGAGCGGGAGTTCGAGCAGTACTTC,CASSYEREFEQYF
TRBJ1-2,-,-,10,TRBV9,TGTGCCAGCAGCGGCTATGGCTACACCTTC,CASSGYGYTF
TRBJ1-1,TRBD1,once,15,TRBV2,TGTGCCAGCAGTGAAGCGCAGGGGGTCATTGCTGAAGCTTTCTTT,CASSEAQGVIAEAFF
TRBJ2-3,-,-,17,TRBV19,TGTGCCAGTAGTTACACCCTCCTTAGTATTAGCACAGATACGCAGTATTTT,CASSYTLLSISTDTQYF
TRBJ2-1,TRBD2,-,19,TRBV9,TGTGCCAGCAGCGTAGAACTAGCGGGAGGGCCCGGCTCCTACAATGAGCAGTTCTTC,CASSVELAGGPGSYNEQFF
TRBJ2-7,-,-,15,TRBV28,TGTGCCAGCACCTCCCTCCAGGGTCTATCCTACGAGCAGTACTTC,CASTSLQGLSYEQYF
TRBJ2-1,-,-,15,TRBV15,TGTGCCACCAGCCCCCCCGGGACAAACTACAATGAGCAGTTCTTC,CATSPPGTNYNEQFF
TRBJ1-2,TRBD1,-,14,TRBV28,TGTGCCAGCAGTTTATCAGGGACAGGGTATGGCTACACCTTC,CASSLSGTGYGYTF
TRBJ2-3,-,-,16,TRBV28,TGTGCCAGCAGTTACTGGGGGAGCGGACCATACGATACGCAGTATTTT,CASSYWGSGPYDTQYF
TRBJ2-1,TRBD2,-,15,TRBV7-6,TGTGCCAGCAGCTTACGCGGGAGAGGGTACAATGAGCAGTTCTTC,CASSLRGRGYNEQFF
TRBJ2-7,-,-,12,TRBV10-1,TGCGCCAGCAGGGCGGCGGCGGGGGAGCAGTACTTC,CASRAAAGEQYF
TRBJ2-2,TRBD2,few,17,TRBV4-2,TGTGCCAGCAGCCAAGAGGGTCCGGGGAGGGTGCCCGGGGAGCTGTTTTTT,CASSQEGPGRVPGELFF
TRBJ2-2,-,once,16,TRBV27,TGTGCCAGCAGTCCGGACCCCCTAGAGGGTAGTGGGGAGCTGTTTTTT,CASSPDPLEGSGELFF
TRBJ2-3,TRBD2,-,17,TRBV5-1,TGCGCCAGCAGCTTGTGGGATCCGGGACTAGCGGGAGATACGCAGTATTTT,CASSLWDPGLAGDTQYF